These 24 T cell receptor beta chains were all obtained from the same sample, sequenced in a study of T cell changes during pregnancy in multiple sclerosis. Only in-frame clones appear in the TCRdb table, and some are missing; sequencing was by immunoSEQ multiplex PCR. The top ten clones hold approximately 6.2% of a sample with about 120,000 clones, 90% to 95% of them seen once. The sample was peripheral blood, taken before pregnancy. Receptor source: a female donor with multiple sclerosis, enrolled in a pregnancy study.

The CDR3 loop is CASSPLHLGLAGVHTGELFF. For the CDR3, the DNA is TGTGCCAGCAGCCCCCTTCACCTGGGACTAGCGGGAGTTCATACCGGGGAGCTGTTTTTT. The rearrangement joins TRBV5-5 to TRBJ2-2; 14 bases agree with TRBD2. Germline V gene lookup returns CDR1 SGHKS and CDR2 YYEKEE (reference sequence). The CDR3 consists of 20 residues. V shed 4 bases and J 5 bases; nucleotides not matched to a gene: 16.

The rearrangement joins TRBV10-3 to TRBJ1-1; D gene unclear. CDR3 size: 14 residues. Germline values: CDR1 ENHRY, CDR2 SYGVKD. V was pared by 3 bases and J by 4 bases, with 12 bases between. Here the CDR3 reads CAISDAGRSTEAFF. Written as DNA, the CDR3 is TGTGCCATCAGTGATGCCGGCCGGAGCACTGAAGCTTTCTTT.

The rearrangement joins TRBV10-3 to TRBJ2-1, with 9 bases that match TRBD1. The CDR3 length is 16 residues. Germline CDR1 reads ENHRY; CDR2 reads SYGVKD. With V trimmed by 7 bases and J by 8 bases, 15 bases remained unmatched. The CDR3 DNA follows: TGTGCCATCAAATCTGACAGGGGGGGTTTTAGGGATGAGCAGTTCTTC. Protein sequence: CAIKSDRGGFRDEQFF.

A few counts support this clone. V gene TRBV2 combines with J gene TRBJ1-5; 8 bases align to TRBD1. CDR1 and CDR2 (germline): SNHLY, FYNNEI. This CDR3 spans 15 amino acids. Trimming took 4 bases from V and 1 from J; bases not matched to a gene: 3. CDR3 coding DNA: TGTGCCAGCAGTGGGGACAGGAGGAGCAATCAGCCCCAGCATTTT. This sequence encodes CASSGDRRSNQPQHF.

The chain links TRBV9 to TRBJ2-2, with 11 bases identical to TRBD2. Looked up from germline, CDR1 is SGDLS and CDR2 is YYNGEE. Trimming took 3 bases from V and 6 from J; bases not matched to a gene: 7. The CDR3 is 16 amino acids. CDR3 amino acids: CASSATSGSTAGELFF. In DNA form, the CDR3 reads TGTGCCAGCAGCGCCACTAGCGGGAGTACCGCCGGGGAGCTGTTTTTT.

The chain recombines TRBV30 with TRBJ1-3; 9 nucleotides match TRBD1. Trimming removed 0 bases from V and 6 bases from J; junction bases left unmatched: 3. The germline gives CDR1 GTSNPN, CDR2 SVGIG (reference sequence). The CDR3 spans 14 residues. Here the CDR3 DNA reads TGTGCCTGGAGTGTACAGGGGGCTGTAAACACCATATATTTT. Protein sequence: CAWSVQGAVNTIYF.

V and J are TRBV5-4 and TRBJ2-7; D is unclear. Germline CDR1 reads SGHNT; CDR2 reads YYREEE (reference sequence). Trimming stripped 0 bases from V and 7 bases from J, with 8 bases between. This CDR3 region has 12 residues. This CDR3 is CASSLGNLEQYF. The CDR3 DNA follows: TGTGCCAGCAGCTTGGGAAACTTAGAGCAGTACTTC. Filled out from reference TRBV5-4 and TRBJ2-7, the complete variable domain reads ETGVTQSPTHLIKTRGQQVTLRCSSQSGHNTVSWYQQALGQGPQFIFQYYREEENGRGNFPPRFSGLQFPNYSSELNVNALELDDSALYLCASSLGNLEQYFGPGTRLTVT.

The CDR3 DNA sequence: TGTGCCAGCAGCGTCCTCCCGGCAGGGCGCCGTAATGAGCAGTTCTTC. Translation: CASSVLPAGRRNEQFF. The chain combines TRBV9 with TRBJ2-1; weak D call: TRBD1 (5 bases). Per germline, CDR1 SGDLS and CDR2 YYNGEE. The CDR3 extends over 16 amino acids. V was shortened by 2 bases and J by 7 bases, with 19 bases between the two germline ends.

The rearrangement uses TRBV14 and TRBJ2-1, with 13 bases that match TRBD2. V shed 3 bases, J shed 7 bases, and the junction held 9 bases outside the gene matches. In germline, CDR1 is SGHDN, CDR2 FVKESK. This CDR3 comprises 17 residues. The CDR3 loop is CASSQRLAGGLGNEQFF. CDR3 DNA: TGTGCCAGCAGCCAGAGACTAGCGGGAGGTCTTGGGAATGAGCAGTTCTTC.

This chain joins TRBV5-1 and TRBJ2-1; D possibly corresponds to TRBD1 (5 bases). The CDR3 spans 13 residues. V was shortened by 0 bases and J by 6 bases, with 7 bases between the two germline ends. The germline V gene encodes CDR1 SGHRS and CDR2 YFSETQ. The DNA for the CDR3 is TGCGCCAGCAGCTTGGAAGGGGTCAATGAGCAGTTCTTC. Its translation is CASSLEGVNEQFF.

The chain has TRBV7-9 and TRBJ2-3; 8 bases map to TRBD1. Trimming cost V 2 bases and J 3 bases; bases outside gene matches: 7. The CDR3 totals 16 residues. The germline V gene has CDR1 SEHNR and CDR2 FQNEAQ (reference sequence). CDR3 residues: CASSLLLGQGTDTQYF. CDR3 DNA: TGTGCCAGCAGCTTACTACTAGGACAGGGAACAGATACGCAGTATTTT.

The genes are TRBV2 and TRBJ1-6; the match to TRBD1 covers 8 bases. This CDR3 is 15 amino acids long. V trimming: 5 bases; J trimming: 3 bases; junction bases outside the gene matches: 3. Per the germline V gene, CDR1 is SNHLY and CDR2 is FYNNEI. In DNA, the CDR3 is TGTGCCAGCAGTCGGACAGGGAACTATAATTCACCCCTCCACTTT. Translated, it gives CASSRTGNYNSPLHF.

V is TRBV7-3 and J is TRBJ2-1; TRBD2 agrees at 14 bases. J was trimmed by 1 base and V by 5 bases; bases with no gene match: 7. CDR1 is SGHTA and CDR2 is FQGTGA in the germline V gene. The CDR3 totals 18 residues. Here the CDR3 reads CASSPGTSGSGSYNEQFF. CDR3 nucleotide sequence: TGTGCCAGCAGCCCTGGGACTAGCGGGAGTGGGTCCTACAATGAGCAGTTCTTC.

The CDR3 DNA is TGTGCCAGTAGTCCCGGGACAGGGGGCGGAAGCAATCAGCCCCAGCATTTT. This sequence encodes CASSPGTGGGSNQPQHF. The chain recombines TRBV19 with TRBJ1-5; 12 nucleotides match TRBD1. CDR1 and CDR2 from the germline V gene are LNHDA and SQIVND (reference sequence). The CDR3 covers 17 residues. The ends lost 5 bases at V and 1 base at J; junction bases unmatched: 6.

This chain connects TRBV7-2 to TRBJ2-3; possible D gene TRBD2, 5 bases. The germline V gene has CDR1 SGHTA and CDR2 FQGNSA. V shed 3 bases and J shed 7 bases, with 14 bases lying between them. The CDR3 loop spans 14 amino acids. Here the CDR3 DNA reads TGTGCCAGCAGCTTTCGACTATATACATATACGCAGTATTTT. Protein sequence: CASSFRLYTYTQYF.

The V gene is TRBV6-5, the J gene TRBJ1-2, with D perhaps TRBD1 (5 bases). This CDR3 has 13 residues. Germline V CDR1 and CDR2: MNHEY, SVGAGI. Trimming shortened V by 7 bases and J by 8 bases, and 17 bases separated the two germline ends. CDR3 nucleotides: TGTGCCAGCACCTACGGGGGGACTCGCGGCTACACCTTC. The encoded protein is CASTYGGTRGYTF.

The genes are TRBV6-5 and TRBJ2-5; D possibly corresponds to TRBD1 (6 bases). V dropped 7 bases and J dropped 0 bases, with 15 bases sitting between them. The length of the CDR3 is 15 residues. Germline assignment: CDR1 MNHEY and CDR2 SVGAGI. The CDR3 DNA sequence: TGTGCCAGCAACCCTGGGGGCTCGTACCAAGAGACCCAGTACTTC. Encoded protein: CASNPGGSYQETQYF.

This clone showed up just a few times. This chain links TRBV12-5 with TRBJ2-3, with TRBD2 identical over 8 bases. The V gene's germline CDR1 is LGHNT and CDR2 FRNRAP. CDR3 length: 19 amino acids. J gave up 1 base and V 1 base, and 13 bases lay outside the gene matches. CDR3 loop: CASGLGPLSGGTRTDTQYF. The CDR3 DNA is TGTGCTAGTGGTTTGGGCCCTCTCTCGGGGGGGACCCGCACAGATACGCAGTATTTT.

This chain uses TRBV18 with TRBJ1-1; unclear D gene. The CDR3 consists of 16 residues. Trimming cost V 1 base and J 4 bases, with 16 bases left between them. Germline values: CDR1 KGHSH, CDR2 LQKENI. The CDR3 reads CASSPRRKAGSTEAFF. The CDR3 DNA reads as TGTGCCAGCTCACCACGCAGGAAGGCGGGGAGCACTGAAGCTTTCTTT.

V usage is TRBV28 and J usage is TRBJ1-3; D is perhaps TRBD1 (5 bases). In germline, CDR1 is MDHEN, CDR2 SYDVKM. The V and J ends lost 1 base and 5 bases respectively, with 15 bases between them. This CDR3 region has 16 residues. The CDR3 nucleotides read TGTGCCAGCAGTTTATCAGGACATACCAGACGAAACACCATATATTTT. This sequence encodes CASSLSGHTRRNTIYF.

In regard to this clone: A clone one base away is much larger, so this may be a read error. This chain links TRBV18 with TRBJ1-1; D is perhaps TRBD1 (5 bases). Germline loops: CDR1 KGHSH, CDR2 LQKENI. The CDR3 covers 14 residues. The CDR3 coding sequence is TGTGTCAGCTCACCGGGAGGGGATTACACTGAAGCTTTCTTT. Translated: CVSSPGGDYTEAFF.

The chain carries TRBV7-2 and TRBJ2-1; 9 bases map to TRBD2. The germline gives CDR1 SGHTA, CDR2 FQGNSA. With V trimmed by 1 base and J by 5 bases, 9 bases remained unmatched. This CDR3 spans 17 amino acids. For the CDR3, the DNA is TGTGCCAGCAGCTTAGTTTCCGGGCGGGGGGGGGACAATGAGCAGTTCTTC. Its translation is CASSLVSGRGGDNEQFF.

J is TRBJ2-2 and V is TRBV5-1; TRBD1 matches 12 bases. J was trimmed by 0 bases and V by 1 base; bases with no gene match: 7. There are 19 residues in the CDR3. Germline V CDR1 and CDR2: SGHRS, YFSETQ. This chain's CDR3 is CASSLTRDRGLSNTGELFF. The CDR3 DNA reads TGCGCCAGCAGCTTGACCCGGGACAGGGGGCTCTCGAACACCGGGGAGCTGTTTTTT.

The chain couples TRBV27 to TRBJ2-2; the match to TRBD1 covers 7 bases. Germline CDR1 is MNHEY and CDR2 is SMNVEV (reference sequence). The J segment lost 5 bases and the V segment lost 4 bases, leaving 10 bases of the junction unmatched. The CDR3 is 16 residues long. CDR3 coding DNA: TGTGCCAGCAGTTCCCCGGACAGGCTCCCAACCGGGGAGCTGTTTTTT. The encoded protein is CASSSPDRLPTGELFF.